These T cell receptor beta chains were read from a single sample in a study of long-term antiretroviral therapy in people with HIV. Some clones are missing from TCRdb's copy, which holds only in-frame ones; the method was immunoSEQ multiplex PCR. The sample has about 20,000 clones, roughly 86% seen once; the top ten hold roughly 5%. Material: unsorted PBMCs, obtained 1.3 years after starting antiretroviral therapy. The receptors stem from a man in his sixties with HIV. Each CDR3 is given with its conserved first and last residue. D genes are given only for firm matches. Clone size appears in some rows only: once, few, many, or a class for an expanded clone.

few,TRBV6-1,TRBJ1-2,TRBD1,CASSERTGGAYGYTF,TGTGCCAGCAGTGAACGGACAGGGGGGGCCTATGGCTACACCTTC
.,TRBV7-9,TRBJ2-2,.,CASSRLTGTGELFF,TGTGCCAGCAGCCGATTGACAGGCACCGGGGAGCTGTTTTTT
.,TRBV5-6,TRBJ2-5,.,CASSLELAQETQYF,TGTGCCAGCAGCTTGGAACTTGCACAAGAGACCCAGTACTTC
once,TRBV2,TRBJ1-1,TRBD1,CASRVVQGASEAFF,TGTGCCAGCAGGGTCGTACAGGGGGCGTCGGAAGCTTTCTTT
.,TRBV14,TRBJ1-5,.,CASSQPNQPQHF,TGTGCCAGCAGCCAACCCAATCAGCCCCAGCATTTT
.,TRBV27,TRBJ1-6,TRBD1,CASSLLDRGRSPLHF,TGTGCCAGCAGTCTACTGGACAGGGGGCGTTCACCCCTCCACTTT
.,TRBV2,TRBJ2-5,.,CASIWRIQETQYF,TGTGCCAGCATCTGGCGAATACAAGAGACCCAGTACTTC
.,TRBV5-1,TRBJ2-7,.,CASSLIGVRSSSYEQYF,TGCGCCAGCAGCTTAATAGGCGTCAGATCCTCCTCCTACGAGCAGTACTTC
once,TRBV7-2,TRBJ2-5,.,CASSLDPGSGTQYF,TGTGCCAGCAGCTTAGATCCGGGCAGTGGGACCCAGTACTTC
once,TRBV10-2,TRBJ2-5,.,CASGRTAGIRAASAQETQYF,TGCGCCAGCGGACGAACGGCAGGGATTAGGGCCGCCAGCGCTCAAGAGACCCAGTACTTC
.,TRBV4-3,TRBJ1-2,.,CASSQAPSGVDYGYTF,TGCGCCAGCAGCCAAGCCCCCAGCGGTGTGGACTATGGCTACACCTTC
.,TRBV6-5,TRBJ2-7,TRBD1,CASTFTGGGEQYF,TGTGCCAGCACCTTTACAGGGGGCGGCGAGCAGTACTTC
.,TRBV5-4,TRBJ2-5,.,CASSLGQGRQQETQYF,TGTGCCAGCAGCTTGGGGCAAGGACGGCAACAAGAGACCCAGTACTTC
.,TRBV5-1,TRBJ2-3,.,CASSLALSSIVDTQYF,TGCGCCAGCAGCTTGGCCCTGTCTAGTATCGTAGATACGCAGTATTTT
.,TRBV28,TRBJ2-6,.,CASHGSGANVLTF,TGTGCCAGCCACGGCTCTGGGGCCAACGTCCTGACTTTC
.,TRBV10-2,TRBJ1-4,.,CASSDTDSYVIPVEKLFF,TGCGCCAGCAGCGACACGGACAGCTATGTGATCCCGGTCGAAAAACTGTTTTTT
.,TRBV30,TRBJ1-1,TRBD1,CASASRRHRGAMNTEAFF,TGTGCCTCTGCGTCCCGGCGACACAGGGGAGCGATGAACACTGAAGCTTTCTTT
.,TRBV30,TRBJ1-5,.,CAWSWQNQPQHF,TGTGCCTGGAGTTGGCAGAATCAGCCCCAGCATTTT
.,TRBV10-1,TRBJ1-1,TRBD1,CASSGGPGTAETVFF,TGCGCCAGCAGTGGGGGGCCAGGGACAGCAGAAACCGTTTTCTTT
.,TRBV6-5,TRBJ1-3,.,CASSYLGRSSGNTIYF,TGTGCCAGCAGTTACTTGGGACGATCCTCTGGAAACACCATATATTTT
.,TRBV2,TRBJ1-5,.,CASSAGMGRDQPQHF,TGTGCCAGCAGTGCAGGGATGGGCAGGGATCAGCCCCAGCATTTT
.,TRBV5-1,TRBJ1-1,TRBD1,CASSLGSSGGRTEAFF,TGCGCCAGCAGCTTGGGGTCATCAGGGGGCCGGACTGAAGCTTTCTTT